The clone carrying this T cell receptor (beta chain) has just a few counts. The target antigen is unknown. PCR employed 60 Vbeta and 13 Jbeta primers. TCRdb's table, derived via immunoSEQ multiplex PCR, lists solely in-frame clones and lacks some. Of 200,000 to 250,000 clones listed, approximately 90% are singletons. Nominally healthy donors were sampled, though unrecorded immune exposures were likely. The data were obtained in a study of cytomegalovirus exposure and HLA in healthy donors. Trimming pared 0 bases from V and 4 bases from J, leaving 7 bases between. Germline V gene data show CDR1 as SGHDT and CDR2 as YYEEEE. There are 13 residues in the CDR3. Study findings and constraints: Associated with HLA alleles at 0.05 false discovery rate in a later analysis were 15,000 to 20,000 TCR beta sequences. Reportedly, fewer N-insertions than the approximately 650-donor mean appeared in an Asian-associated ancestry cluster in a later analysis. A later analysis, which compared TCR beta chains of equal frequency, found the HLA-associated ones more clonally expanded.

The chain carries TRBV5-6 and TRBJ2-5; a weak D match, TRBD2 (5 bases). The sequencing input was PBMCs. The receptor was isolated from a woman under 30 in good health and CMV-seronegative. Written as DNA, the CDR3 is TGTGCCAGCAGCTTGGTTGAGGGAGAGACCCAGTACTTC. Translating gives CASSLVEGETQYF. Combining the CDR3 with reference TRBV5-6 and TRBJ2-5 gives the whole variable domain DAGVTQSPTHLIKTRGQQVTLRCSPKSGHDTVSWYQQALGQGPQFIFQYYEEEERQRGNFPDRFSGHQFPNYSSELNVNALLLGDSALYLCASSLVEGETQYFGPGTRLLVL.